This TCR beta chain is drawn from a study of molecular identifiers for immune sequencing clone quantification. For naive CD8 T cells, sorting used the CD8+CD4-CCR7+CD45RA+ phenotype. This clonotype ranks as medium-sized. Germline CDR1 reads SGHRS; CDR2 reads YFSETQ. Between the trimmed V and J ends, which lost 0 bases and 4 bases, there was a span of 9 bases. This CDR3 comprises 14 residues. TCRdb independently ran MiXCR on the PCR reads; one entry per CDR3 protein. The sample lists 65,000 or so distinct CDR3 sequences; 15% to 20% were seen once. This clonotype was obtained from a human donor in good health. Some libraries in this study had Jurkat cell RNA spiked in. V is TRBV5-1 and J is TRBJ2-3; TRBD1 might be the D (5 bases). The sequenced sample consisted of naive CD8+ T cells from blood, with Jurkat cell RNA spiked in. Subset in this sample: FACS-sorted CD8+CD4-CCR7+CD45RA+ naive T cells. CDR3 sequence: CASSLERGADTQYF. In nucleotides, the CDR3 is TGCGCCAGCAGCTTGGAAAGGGGTGCAGATACGCAGTATTTT.